This T cell receptor (beta chain) was documented in a study of cytomegalovirus exposure and HLA in healthy donors. Study-level findings and limits: TCR beta chain V- and J-gene trimming was linked, in a later analysis, to a missense variant in DCLRE1C.

The PCR used 60 Vbeta and 13 Jbeta primers. TCRdb keeps only in-frame clones here, not all; method: immunoSEQ multiplex PCR. The data contain more than 150,000 clones, roughly 88% of them singletons. As to this clone: What it recognizes is unknown.

Germline CDR1 SGHVS, CDR2 FNYEAQ. The CDR3 contains 14 residues. V dropped 3 bases and J dropped 7; count of bases not matched to a gene: 9. This receptor was taken from a man in his late teens or twenties in good health and CMV-seropositive. Sequencing was done on a sample of PBMCs. This chain connects TRBV7-6 to TRBJ2-7, with TRBD1 identical over 7 bases. This CDR3 reads CASSFRDRLGEQYF. In nucleotides, the CDR3 is TGTGCCAGCAGCTTTAGGGACAGACTCGGGGAGCAGTACTTC.